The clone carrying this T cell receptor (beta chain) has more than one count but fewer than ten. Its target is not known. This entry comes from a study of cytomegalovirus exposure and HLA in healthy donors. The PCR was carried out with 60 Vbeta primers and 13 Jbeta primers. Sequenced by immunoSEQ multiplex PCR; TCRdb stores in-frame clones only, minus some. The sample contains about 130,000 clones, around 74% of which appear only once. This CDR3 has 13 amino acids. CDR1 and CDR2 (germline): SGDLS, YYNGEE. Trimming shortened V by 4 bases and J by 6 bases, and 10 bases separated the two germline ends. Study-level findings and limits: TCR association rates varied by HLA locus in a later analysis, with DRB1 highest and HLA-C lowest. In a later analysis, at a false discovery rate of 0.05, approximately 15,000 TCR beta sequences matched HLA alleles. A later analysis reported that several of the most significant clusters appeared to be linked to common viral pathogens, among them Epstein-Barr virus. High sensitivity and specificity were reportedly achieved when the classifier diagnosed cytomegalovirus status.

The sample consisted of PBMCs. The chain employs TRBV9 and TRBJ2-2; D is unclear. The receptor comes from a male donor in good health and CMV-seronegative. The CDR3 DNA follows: TGTGCCAGCAGCTTCGCCGCGGCCGGGGAGCTGTTTTTT. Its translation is CASSFAAAGELFF.